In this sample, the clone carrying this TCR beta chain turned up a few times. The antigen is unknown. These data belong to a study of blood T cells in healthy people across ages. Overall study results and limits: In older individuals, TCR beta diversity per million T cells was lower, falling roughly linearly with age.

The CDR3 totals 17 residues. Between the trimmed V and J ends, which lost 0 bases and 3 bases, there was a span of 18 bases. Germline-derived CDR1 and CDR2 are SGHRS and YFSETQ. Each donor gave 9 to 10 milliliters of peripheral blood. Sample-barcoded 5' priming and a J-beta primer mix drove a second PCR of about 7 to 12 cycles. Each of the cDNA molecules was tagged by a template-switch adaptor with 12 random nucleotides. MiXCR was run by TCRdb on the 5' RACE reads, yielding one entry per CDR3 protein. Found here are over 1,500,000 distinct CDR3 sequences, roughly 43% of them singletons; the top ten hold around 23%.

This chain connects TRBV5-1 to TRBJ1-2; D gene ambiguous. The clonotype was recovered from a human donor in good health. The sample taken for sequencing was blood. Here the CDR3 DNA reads TGCGCCAGCAGCTTGGCACCAGACATGAGGGTCGACTATGGCTACACCTTC. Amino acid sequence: CASSLAPDMRVDYGYTF.